The 26 T cell receptor beta chains reported below all come from one sample, sequenced in a study of blood T cells in healthy people across ages. Next came a second PCR, run for about 7 to 12 cycles, which used a sample-barcoded 5' primer along with a J-beta primer mix. Each CDR3 protein is one row after TCRdb ran MiXCR on the 5' RACE reads. The sample holds some 1.7 million distinct CDR3 sequences, roughly 30% seen once. The material sequenced was blood. The source of these receptors is a woman between 25 and 40 years old in good health.

This clonotype was seen only once. V gene TRBV18 combines with J gene TRBJ2-3; 10 bases fit TRBD2. The germline CDR1 and CDR2 sequences are KGHSH and LQKENI. The CDR3 has 17 amino acids. The ends lost 3 bases at V and 5 bases at J; junction bases unmatched: 11. CDR3 bases: TGTGCCAGCTCACCGTCTAGCGGGGGAGCCGGAGGAGATACGCAGTATTTT. It encodes CASSPSSGGAGGDTQYF.

A word on this clonotype: This may be a read error, as it is one base from a much larger clone. The chain uses TRBV5-1 and TRBJ2-2; 12 bases match TRBD2. The CDR3 spans 14 residues. CDR1 and CDR2 from the germline V gene are SGHRS and YFSETQ. CDR3 sequence: CASGLAGNIGELFF. As DNA, the CDR3 is TGCGCCAGTGGACTAGCGGGAAACATCGGGGAGCTGTTTTTT.

This clonotype occurred many times. V gene TRBV5-1 combines with J gene TRBJ2-6; 9 nucleotides agree with TRBD2. The CDR3 has 16 residues. Germline loops: CDR1 SGHRS, CDR2 YFSETQ. V shed 4 bases, J shed 2 bases, and the junction held 4 bases outside the gene matches. The CDR3 DNA follows: TGCGCCAGCAGCACGACTAGCGGTACTGGGGCCAACGTCCTGACTTTC. Translating gives CASSTTSGTGANVLTF.

This clonotype has only a few counts. The chain carries TRBV4-1 and TRBJ2-7; 9 positions agree with TRBD1. Germline V gene data show CDR1 as MGHRA and CDR2 as YSYEKL. CDR3 length equals 15 residues. The junction had 7 bases not matched to a gene; V was cut back by 5 bases and J by 2 bases. CDR3 sequence (DNA): TGCGCCAGCAGCAAAGGGAGACAGGGGGCCTACGAGCAGTACTTC. This sequence encodes CASSKGRQGAYEQYF.

This rearrangement joins TRBV12-3 or TRBV12-4 to TRBJ2-5; 11 bases match TRBD2. Unmatched junction bases numbered 9, after V lost 5 bases and J lost 4 bases. The CDR3 consists of 16 residues. CDR3 amino acids: CASSGLAGMLGETQYF. In DNA form, the CDR3 reads TGTGCCAGCAGTGGACTAGCGGGCATGTTGGGAGAGACCCAGTACTTC.

This clonotype was counted only a few times. The gene calls are TRBV5-1 and TRBJ2-3, with D uncertain. CDR1 is SGHRS and CDR2 is YFSETQ in the germline V gene. Trimming removed 1 base from V and 1 base from J, with 10 bases in between. The CDR3 is 15 amino acids. In DNA form, the CDR3 reads TGCGCCAGCAGCTTGATGTCTACAGGCACAGATACGCAGTATTTT. Protein: CASSLMSTGTDTQYF.

There are a few counts of this clonotype. The rearrangement links TRBV5-1 to TRBJ2-4; the match to TRBD1 covers 7 bases. The germline gives CDR1 SGHRS, CDR2 YFSETQ. This CDR3 is 15 amino acids long. V shed 1 base, J shed 4 bases, and the junction held 5 bases outside the gene matches. CDR3 sequence reads: CASSLTDREKNIQYF. The CDR3 nucleotides read TGCGCCAGCAGCTTGACAGACAGGGAAAAAAACATTCAGTACTTC.

The chain recombines TRBV5-1 with TRBJ2-5; 7 bases line up with TRBD1. J gave up 7 bases and V 3 bases, and 12 bases lay outside the gene matches. CDR1 and CDR2 from the germline V gene are SGHRS and YFSETQ. The CDR3 spans 15 residues. CDR3 loop: CASSWDSSSKGTQYF. For the CDR3, the DNA is TGCGCCAGCAGCTGGGACAGTTCCTCCAAGGGGACCCAGTACTTC.

This chain links TRBV30 with TRBJ2-1, with D tentatively TRBD2 (6 bases). V lost 2 bases to trimming and J lost 8 bases, with 7 bases between them. The CDR3 totals 11 residues. CDR1 is GTSNPN and CDR2 is SVGIG in the germline V gene (reference sequence). The CDR3 here is CAWSQRDEQFF. DNA for the CDR3: TGTGCCTGGAGTCAGCGGGATGAGCAGTTCTTC.

The rearrangement uses TRBV7-2 and TRBJ2-7, with D possibly matching TRBD2 (6 bases). The V gene lost 6 bases and the J gene lost 6 bases, with 15 bases spanning the gap. CDR1 is SGHTA, CDR2 FQGNSA, per germline. The CDR3 runs to 13 residues. CDR3 in DNA: TGTGCCAGCAGGGAGGGAGGTAGATCCGAGCAGTACTTC. Translation: CASREGGRSEQYF.

V gene TRBV7-9 combines with J gene TRBJ2-3; no clear D. Trimming removed 6 bases from V and 6 bases from J, with 13 bases in between. The CDR3 contains 13 residues. Per germline, CDR1 SEHNR and CDR2 FQNEAQ (reference sequence). The DNA for the CDR3 is TGTGCCAGCAGTGTAGACCGTAGCGATACGCAGTATTTT. As protein: CASSVDRSDTQYF. Complete variable domain (other parts from reference TRBV7-9 and TRBJ2-3): DTGVSQNPRHKITKRGQNVTFRCDPISEHNRLYWYRQTLGQGPEFLTYFQNEAQLEKSRLLSDRFSAERPKGSFSTLEIQRTEQGDSAMYLCASSVDRSDTQYFGPGTRLTVL.

The CDR3 sequence is CASSSLDSMNTEAFF. The CDR3 DNA is TGTGCCAGCTCATCATTGGACAGCATGAACACTGAAGCTTTCTTT. This chain links TRBV18 with TRBJ1-1, with D perhaps TRBD1 (6 bases). The V end lost 5 bases, the J end lost 0 bases, and 13 bases lay between the germline ends. Germline loops: CDR1 KGHSH, CDR2 LQKENI. The CDR3 runs 15 residues.

CDR3 region: CSVGTSSTGSYEQYF. The CDR3 DNA reads as TGCAGCGTTGGCACCTCGTCTACAGGGAGCTACGAGCAGTACTTC. The chain employs TRBV29-1 and TRBJ2-7, with TRBD1 as a possible D gene (6 bases). Germline values: CDR1 SQVTM, CDR2 ANQGSEA. The CDR3 spans 15 residues. The V end lost 4 bases, the J end lost 3 bases, and 19 bases lay between the germline ends.

The chain combines TRBV7-2 with TRBJ1-1; D gene uncertain. The germline V gene has CDR1 SGHTA and CDR2 FQGNSA. V lost 0 bases to trimming and J lost 1 base, with 9 bases between them. There are 15 residues in the CDR3. DNA for the CDR3: TGTGCCAGCAGCTTAGCGGGGAGCACGAACACTGAAGCTTTCTTT. It encodes CASSLAGSTNTEAFF. The full variable domain, rest sourced from reference TRBV7-2 and TRBJ1-1, is GAGVSQSPSNKVTEKGKDVELRCDPISGHTALYWYRQSLGQGLEFLIYFQGNSAPDKSGLPSDRFSAERTGGSVSTLTIQRTQQEDSAVYLCASSLAGSTNTEAFFGQGTRLTVV.

This chain links TRBV4-1 with TRBJ1-5; tentative D call: TRBD1 (6 bases). CDR1 and CDR2 from the germline V gene are MGHRA and YSYEKL. The CDR3 has 15 residues. V was clipped by 3 bases and J by 1 base, with 10 bases between them. The CDR3 DNA is TGCGCCAGCAGCCATACAGGGTTGAGCAATCAGCCCCAGCATTTT. Translating it yields CASSHTGLSNQPQHF.

The rearrangement uses TRBV10-1 and TRBJ1-5, with no clear D. The germline V gene has CDR1 WNHNN and CDR2 SYGVQD (reference sequence). V lost 6 bases, J lost 9 bases, and 6 bases lay in between. The CDR3 consists of 10 residues. The CDR3 region is CASRKGPQHF. The CDR3 DNA is TGCGCCAGCAGAAAAGGGCCCCAGCATTTT.

This chain joins TRBV12-3 or TRBV12-4 and TRBJ2-5, with TRBD1 identical over 7 bases. The J call may not be correct, given that the DNA end is closer to TRBJ2-4. CDR3 length equals 13 residues. The CDR3 DNA follows: TGTGCCAGCAGCCCGGGACAGATAAACATTCAGTACTTC. It translates to CASSPGQINIQYF.

The J gene is TRBJ2-3, the V gene TRBV5-1; D tentatively reads TRBD1 or TRBD2 (5 bases each). The CDR3 contains 16 residues. Between the trimmed V and J ends, which lost 0 bases and 6 bases, there was a span of 17 bases. Germline values: CDR1 SGHRS, CDR2 YFSETQ. This CDR3 is CASSLVEIPGRDTQYF. CDR3 nucleotides: TGCGCCAGCAGCTTGGTCGAAATCCCGGGACGGGATACGCAGTATTTT.

About this clonotype: The junction and the germline gene differ at one end; a read error may be behind it. V and J are TRBV7-2 and TRBJ2-7; possible D gene TRBD2, 6 bases. The V gene's germline CDR1 is SGHTA and CDR2 FQGNSA. The CDR3 extends over 14 amino acids. In nucleotides, the CDR3 is TGTGCCAGCAGCAAAGAAGCGGGTGACTACGAGCGGTACTTC. Its translation is CASSKEAGDYERYF. Using reference TRBV7-2 and TRBJ2-7 for the parts outside the CDR3, the full variable domain is GAGVSQSPSNKVTEKGKDVELRCDPISGHTALYWYRQSLGQGLEFLIYFQGNSAPDKSGLPSDRFSAERTGGSVSTLTIQRTQQEDSAVYLCASSKEAGDYERYFGPGTRLTVT.

The chain is built from TRBV20-1 and TRBJ2-3; D not resolved. Trimming removed 7 bases from V and 3 bases from J, with 20 bases in between. CDR1 is DFQATT and CDR2 is SNEGSKA in the germline V gene (reference sequence). The CDR3 runs 15 residues. CDR3 DNA sequence: TGCAGTGTTCAACCCGGCCTAACTCCGACAGATACGCAGTATTTT. It is translated as CSVQPGLTPTDTQYF.

V is TRBV6-4 and J is TRBJ2-6; D assignment may be TRBD1 or TRBD2 (5 bases each). This CDR3 contains 19 residues. Germline lookup yields CDR1 MRHNA and CDR2 SNTAGT. Trimming stripped 7 bases from V and 0 bases from J, with 22 bases between. CDR3 DNA: TGTGCCAGCACCGTATCCGTGGGACGCTACAGCTCTGGGGCCAACGTCCTGACTTTC. It is translated as CASTVSVGRYSSGANVLTF.

This clonotype has at least ten counts. This chain joins TRBV18 and TRBJ2-3; TRBD1 matches 7 bases. The J segment lost 6 bases and the V segment lost 8 bases, leaving 8 bases of the junction unmatched. CDR1 and CDR2 from the germline V gene are KGHSH and LQKENI. There are 13 residues in the CDR3. CDR3 region: CASSPTGADTQYF. In nucleotides, the CDR3 is TGTGCCAGCAGCCCTACAGGGGCGGATACGCAGTATTTT.

This chain connects TRBV6-2 or TRBV6-3 to TRBJ2-2; 11 positions match TRBD2. Losses at the gene ends were 6 bases for V and 7 bases for J; bases not matched to a gene: 13. Germline V gives CDR1 MNHEY, CDR2 SVGEGT. The CDR3 runs to 17 residues. The CDR3 spells CASRPFSGRAVGGELFF. DNA of the CDR3: TGTGCCAGCAGACCCTTTAGCGGGAGGGCCGTTGGCGGGGAGCTGTTTTTT.

CDR3 coding DNA: TGTGCCTCAGCCGGGACAGGGGGCGATGAGACCCAGTACTTC. Translated, it gives CASAGTGGDETQYF. The rearrangement joins TRBV24-1 to TRBJ2-5; 12 bases are shared with TRBD1. The germline gives CDR1 KGHDR, CDR2 SFDVKD. V lost 12 bases, J lost 5 bases, and 9 bases stayed unmatched. This CDR3 region has 14 residues.

This rearrangement joins TRBV29-1 to TRBJ2-1; 10 positions match TRBD2. The ends lost 5 bases at V and 2 bases at J; junction bases unmatched: 6. The CDR3 totals 15 residues. Germline lookup yields CDR1 SQVTM and CDR2 ANQGSEA. For the CDR3, the DNA is TGCAGCGTTCAAACTAGCGGGGAGACCTACAATGAGCAGTTCTTC. It yields the protein CSVQTSGETYNEQFF.

This clonotype was observed a handful of times. The rearrangement links TRBV9 to TRBJ2-1; 8 nucleotides line up with TRBD2. Germline loops: CDR1 SGDLS, CDR2 YYNGEE. Trimming cost V 3 bases and J 5 bases; bases outside gene matches: 10. The CDR3 spans 16 residues. The CDR3 DNA reads TGTGCCAGCAGCGGTCACGGCGGGGGGTGGAACAATGAGCAGTTCTTC. This codes for CASSGHGGGWNNEQFF.